These 26 T cell receptor beta chains share one sample of origin, sequenced in a study of cytomegalovirus exposure and HLA in healthy donors. It was with 60 Vbeta and 13 Jbeta primers that the PCR ran. Clones were read by immunoSEQ multiplex PCR, and TCRdb kept only the in-frame ones, dropping some. Of approximately 150,000 clones listed, around 80% were seen once; the top ten hold about an eighth. Material: PBMCs. These receptors were collected from a woman aged 40 to 50 in good health and CMV-seronegative.

CDR3 coding DNA: TGTGCCAGCAGCCCCGAGGTAGCGGGGCTTGAGCAGTACTTC. This gives the protein CASSPEVAGLEQYF. V and J are TRBV7-2 and TRBJ2-5; 8 positions match TRBD2. The CDR3 is 14 residues long. Germline lookup yields CDR1 SGHTA and CDR2 FQGNSA. V was clipped by 5 bases and J by 11 bases; unmatched bases: 13.

Remarks on this clone: The junction and the germline gene differ at one end; a read error may be behind it. This chain joins TRBV7-9 and TRBJ2-2; 8 nucleotides agree with TRBD1. Germline V gene sequence: CDR1 SEHNR, CDR2 FQNEAQ (reference sequence). The CDR3 sequence is 14 residues long. DNA for the CDR3: TGTTCCAGCAGTTCGACAGGGGCTACCGGGGAGCTGTTTTTT. This encodes CSSSSTGATGELFF.

The CDR3 bases are TGCAGCGTTGAAGGGGGAGACAGGGTCTACGAGCAGTACTTC. Protein product: CSVEGGDRVYEQYF. The gene calls are TRBV29-1 and TRBJ2-7, with 7 positions matching TRBD1. Germline loops: CDR1 SQVTM, CDR2 ANQGSEA. With 1 base clipped from V and 3 bases from J, the junction kept 6 bases outside the gene matches. This CDR3 is built from 14 residues.

The V gene is TRBV7-2, the J gene TRBJ2-3, with TRBD1 matching over 11 bases. Germline loops: CDR1 SGHTA, CDR2 FQGNSA. The CDR3 consists of 16 residues. V shed 4 bases and J 3 bases; nucleotides not matched to a gene: 6. The CDR3 DNA sequence: TGTGCCAGCAGCTCGTGGGACAGGGGGGCTACAGATACGCAGTATTTT. This gives the protein CASSSWDRGATDTQYF.

V gene TRBV19 combines with J gene TRBJ2-3; D not certain. Germline assignment: CDR1 LNHDA and CDR2 SQIVND (reference sequence). Trimming took 0 bases from V and 5 from J, leaving 6 bases between them. The CDR3 sequence is 13 residues long. CDR3 residues: CASSIDQEDTQYF. CDR3 bases: TGTGCCAGTAGTATAGATCAGGAAGATACGCAGTATTTT.

The rearrangement links TRBV11-3 to TRBJ2-7, with 8 positions matching TRBD1. V lost 5 bases and J lost 9; bases outside the gene matches: 12. The CDR3 has 14 amino acids. CDR1 is SGHNT and CDR2 is YENEEA in the germline V gene. The CDR3 loop reads CASSHRLQGARQYF. The CDR3 nucleotides read TGTGCCAGCAGCCATCGACTTCAGGGGGCACGGCAGTACTTC. Complete variable domain (other parts from reference TRBV11-3 and TRBJ2-7): EAGVVQSPRYKIIEKKQPVAFWCNPISGHNTLYWYLQNLGQGPELLIRYENEEAVDDSQLPKDRFSAERLKGVDSTLKIQPAELGDSAVYLCASSHRLQGARQYFGPGTRLTVT.

This clone was recorded once. The chain combines TRBV4-2 with TRBJ2-3; TRBD2 matches at 8 bases. V shed 0 bases, J shed 6 bases, and the junction held 5 bases outside the gene matches. The V gene's germline CDR1 is LGHNA and CDR2 YNFKEQ. There are 15 residues in the CDR3. CDR3 amino acids: CASSQEGTSRDTQYF. In nucleotides, the CDR3 is TGTGCCAGCAGCCAAGAAGGGACTAGTCGGGATACGCAGTATTTT.

The V call is TRBV6-5, the J call TRBJ2-1; 9 bases line up with TRBD2. Unmatched junction bases numbered 4, after V lost 5 bases and J lost 2 bases. CDR3 size: 15 residues. Germline V lookup: CDR1 MNHEY, CDR2 SVGAGI. CDR3 nucleotide sequence: TGTGCCAGCAGTACCGCGGGGGGGGCCTACAATGAGCAGTTCTTC. Translation: CASSTAGGAYNEQFF.

This clone was observed a handful of times. V usage is TRBV9 and J usage is TRBJ1-1, with 7 bases aligning to TRBD1. CDR1 SGDLS and CDR2 YYNGEE come from the germline V gene. V shed 0 bases, J shed 7 bases, and the junction held 0 bases outside the gene matches. This CDR3 is 12 amino acids long. CDR3 nucleotides: TGTGCCAGCAGCGTAGGGACAGGTGAAGCTTTCTTT. Translated, it gives CASSVGTGEAFF.

The CDR3 bases are TGTGCCAGTAGTCGTTCTTTACCGACTAGCGGGAACTACAATGAGCAGTTCTTC. Amino acid sequence: CASSRSLPTSGNYNEQFF. The chain uses TRBV19 and TRBJ2-1; 11 nucleotides align to TRBD2. In germline, CDR1 is LNHDA, CDR2 SQIVND (reference sequence). This CDR3 has 18 amino acids. Unmatched junction bases numbered 12, after V lost 5 bases and J lost 3 bases.

The chain is built from TRBV9 and TRBJ1-1, with TRBD1 matching 11 bases. This CDR3 spans 16 amino acids. The germline V gene has CDR1 SGDLS and CDR2 YYNGEE. V gave up 4 bases and J gave up 5 bases; unmatched junction bases: 10. The CDR3 nucleotides read TGTGCCAGCAGCAAAACCGGGACAGGGGGTAATACTGAAGCTTTCTTT. It specifies CASSKTGTGGNTEAFF. The full variable domain, its missing parts supplied by reference TRBV9 and TRBJ1-1, is DSGVTQTPKHLITATGQRVTLRCSPRSGDLSVYWYQQSLDQGLQFLIQYYNGEERAKGNILERFSAQQFPDLHSELNLSSLELGDSALYFCASSKTGTGGNTEAFFGQGTRLTVV.

The rearrangement joins TRBV14 to TRBJ1-2; no definite D call. This CDR3 comprises 14 residues. The germline gives CDR1 SGHDN, CDR2 FVKESK. Trimming took off 1 base at V and 4 bases at J, with 10 bases between the two ends. CDR3 region: CASSQGRITYGYTF. The CDR3 DNA reads as TGTGCCAGCAGCCAAGGCAGGATTACCTATGGCTACACCTTC.

In DNA form, the CDR3 reads TGTGCCAGCAGTTTATCTTTAGGGACATACGGCTACACCTTC. The encoded protein is CASSLSLGTYGYTF. The rearrangement joins TRBV28 to TRBJ1-2; D possibly corresponds to TRBD1 (6 bases). Germline CDR1 and CDR2: MDHEN and SYDVKM. The CDR3 totals 14 residues. Trimming stripped 1 base from V and 8 bases from J, with 14 bases between.

This clone showed up just a few times. Other DNA variants within this sample encode the same CDR3. The rearrangement joins TRBV7-9 to TRBJ2-7, with 10 bases lining up with TRBD1. The CDR3 contains 15 residues. The germline V gene encodes CDR1 SEHNR and CDR2 FQNEAQ (reference sequence). V lost 4 bases, J lost 3 bases, and 6 bases stayed unmatched. CDR3 sequence reads: CASSSAGTGVYEQYF. In nucleotides, the CDR3 is TGTGCCAGCAGCTCCGCCGGGACAGGGGTCTACGAGCAGTACTTC.

The CDR3, as DNA: TGTGCCAGCAGTTACACATCACAGGGGGCGAGCGCGCAGTATTTT. Its protein product is CASSYTSQGASAQYF. The genes are TRBV6-5 and TRBJ2-3; 9 bases line up with TRBD1. CDR1 and CDR2 (germline): MNHEY, SVGAGI. The CDR3 has 15 residues. Trimming cost V 2 bases and J 10 bases; bases outside gene matches: 10.

This clone has a handful of counts. The J gene is TRBJ2-2, the V gene TRBV7-9; D gene uncertain. V gave up 2 bases and J gave up 1 base, with 2 bases separating them. The CDR3 covers 13 residues. From germline, CDR1 is SEHNR and CDR2 FQNEAQ (reference sequence). The CDR3 here is CASSLRNTGELFF. DNA for the CDR3: TGTGCCAGCAGCTTACGGAACACCGGGGAGCTGTTTTTT.

J is TRBJ2-5 and V is TRBV4-2; 7 bases map to TRBD1. The V segment lost 0 bases and the J segment 2 bases; nucleotides outside the gene matches: 6. Germline values: CDR1 LGHNA, CDR2 YNFKEQ. CDR3 length equals 16 residues. CDR3 amino acids: CASSQDQGVIQETQYF. The DNA of the CDR3 is TGTGCCAGCAGCCAAGATCAGGGGGTCATACAAGAGACCCAGTACTTC.

The J gene is TRBJ1-1, the V gene TRBV16, with 10 bases identical to TRBD1. The CDR3 runs to 17 residues. Per the germline V gene, CDR1 is KGHSY and CDR2 is FQNENV. Trimming at V came to 7 bases and at J to 0 bases, leaving 11 bases not matched to a gene. Written as DNA, the CDR3 is TGTGCCAGCATGGAATGGACAGGGGGTGGTGTGAACACTGAAGCTTTCTTT. It translates to CASMEWTGGGVNTEAFF.

This chain links TRBV12-5 with TRBJ2-1; 8 bases fit TRBD2. CDR1 and CDR2 (germline): LGHNT, FRNRAP. Trimming took 3 bases from V and 6 from J; bases not matched to a gene: 13. The CDR3 covers 17 residues. In nucleotides, the CDR3 is TGTGCTAGTGGTTTAGAACGGGAGGGCCTCCCGACCAATGAGCAGTTCTTC. Protein sequence: CASGLEREGLPTNEQFF.

V and J are TRBV2 and TRBJ2-2; D may be TRBD2 (6 bases). Trimming stripped 6 bases from V and 4 bases from J, with 18 bases between. This CDR3 region has 16 residues. Per germline, CDR1 SNHLY and CDR2 FYNNEI. CDR3 region: CASSPSLTSSTGELFF. The CDR3 DNA reads TGTGCCAGCAGCCCCAGTCTGACTAGTAGCACCGGGGAGCTGTTTTTT.

The chain carries TRBV4-1 and TRBJ1-3; no clear D. V shed 6 bases and J shed 0 bases, with 6 bases lying between them. Per germline, CDR1 MGHRA and CDR2 YSYEKL. The length of the CDR3 is 13 residues. CDR3 DNA: TGCGCCAGCAGTCGGGGCTCTGGAAACACCATATATTTT. Translating it yields CASSRGSGNTIYF.

The chain combines TRBV7-2 with TRBJ1-1; perhaps TRBD1 as D (5 bases). The CDR3 spans 13 residues. Trimming took 5 bases from V and 5 from J, leaving 12 bases between them. Looked up from germline, CDR1 is SGHTA and CDR2 is FQGNSA. CDR3: CASSLGEGTEAFF. The CDR3 bases are TGTGCCAGCAGCCTGGGGGAGGGGACTGAAGCTTTCTTT.

CDR3 sequence (DNA): TGTGCCAGCAGTTATCAGACTAGCGGGGGCTACAATGAGCAGTTCTTC. It translates to CASSYQTSGGYNEQFF. V usage is TRBV6-5 and J usage is TRBJ2-1; the match to TRBD2 covers 12 bases. Per the germline V gene, CDR1 is MNHEY and CDR2 is SVGAGI. Trimming cost V 3 bases and J 3 bases; bases outside gene matches: 3. The CDR3 is 16 amino acids.

The V call is TRBV9, the J call TRBJ2-5; 8 nucleotides agree with TRBD1. The J call is doubtful: the DNA matches TRBJ2-7 better. There are 14 residues in the CDR3. CDR1 is SGDLS and CDR2 is YYNGEE in the germline V gene. The CDR3 sequence is CASSGAGGRDEQYF. CDR3 in DNA: TGTGCCAGCAGCGGAGCAGGGGGCAGGGACGAGCAGTACTTC.

V usage is TRBV6-6 and J usage is TRBJ2-7, with 9 bases lining up with TRBD2. The CDR3 has 14 amino acids. Germline lookup yields CDR1 MNHNY and CDR2 SVGAGI (reference sequence). The junction had 6 bases not matched to a gene; V was cut back by 6 bases and J by 3 bases. CDR3 in amino acids: CASSESGRHYEQYF. The CDR3 nucleotides read TGTGCCAGCAGCGAAAGCGGGAGGCACTACGAGCAGTACTTC.

The J gene is TRBJ1-5, the V gene TRBV6-1, with TRBD1 as a possible D gene (6 bases). The CDR3 length is 15 residues. V lost 1 base, J lost 4 bases, and 11 bases lay in between. Germline loops: CDR1 MNHNS, CDR2 SASEGT. The CDR3 nucleotides read TGTGCCAGCAGTGAAGGACAGGCTGTAAATCAGCCCCAGCATTTT. It yields the protein CASSEGQAVNQPQHF.